This T cell receptor beta chain stems from a study of blood T cell repertoires in COVID-19. Overall study context: The origin of the acute and convalescent COVID-19 samples was the United States, Italy and Spain. T cells, B-cell-depleted T cells, or PBMCs supplied cDNA or gDNA.

Data came from immunoSEQ multiplex PCR; TCRdb stores just in-frame clones and leaves some out. Among about 310,000 clones listed, around 86% were seen once. The germline V gene has CDR1 SQVTM and CDR2 ANQGSEA. After removal of 3 bases from V and 3 bases from J, the junction contained 15 bases not matched to a gene. The CDR3 spans 17 residues. The clonotype comes from a man in his fifties with active or convalescent COVID-19. J is TRBJ1-2 and V is TRBV29-1; the match to TRBD1 covers 8 bases. Sequenced material: peripheral blood. CDR3 DNA sequence: TGCAGCGTTGAGGACCCGGGACAGGCCCCCTTATACTATGGCTACACCTTC. Protein: CSVEDPGQAPLYYGYTF.